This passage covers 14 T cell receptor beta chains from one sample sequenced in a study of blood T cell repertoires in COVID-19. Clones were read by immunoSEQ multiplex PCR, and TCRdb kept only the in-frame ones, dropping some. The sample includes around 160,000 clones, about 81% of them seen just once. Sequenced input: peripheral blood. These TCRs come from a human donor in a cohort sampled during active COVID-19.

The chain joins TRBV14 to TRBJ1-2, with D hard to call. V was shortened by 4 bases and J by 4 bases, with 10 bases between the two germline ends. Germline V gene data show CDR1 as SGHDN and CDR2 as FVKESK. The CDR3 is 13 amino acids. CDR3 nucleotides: TGTGCCAGCAGCCGCCTTACTACCTATGGCTACACCTTC. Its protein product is CASSRLTTYGYTF.

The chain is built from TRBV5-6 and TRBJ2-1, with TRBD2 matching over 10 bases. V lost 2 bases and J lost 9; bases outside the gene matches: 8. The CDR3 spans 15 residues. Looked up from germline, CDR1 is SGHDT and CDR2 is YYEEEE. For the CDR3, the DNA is TGTGCCAGCAGCTTACTAGCGGGGCTTACTGGTGAGCAGTTCTTC. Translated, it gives CASSLLAGLTGEQFF.

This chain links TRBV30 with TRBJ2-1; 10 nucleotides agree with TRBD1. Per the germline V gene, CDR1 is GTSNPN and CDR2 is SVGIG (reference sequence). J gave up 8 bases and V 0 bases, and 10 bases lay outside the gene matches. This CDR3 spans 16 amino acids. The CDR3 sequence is CAWSVLGTGVLDEQFF. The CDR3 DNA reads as TGTGCCTGGAGTGTATTGGGGACAGGGGTTCTCGATGAGCAGTTCTTC.

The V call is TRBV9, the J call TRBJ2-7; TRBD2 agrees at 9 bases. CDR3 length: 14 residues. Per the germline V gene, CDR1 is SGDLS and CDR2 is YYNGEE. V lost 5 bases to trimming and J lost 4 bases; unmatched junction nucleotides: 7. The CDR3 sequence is CASSTGLADYEQYF. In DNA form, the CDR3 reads TGTGCCAGCAGTACGGGACTAGCAGATTACGAGCAGTACTTC.

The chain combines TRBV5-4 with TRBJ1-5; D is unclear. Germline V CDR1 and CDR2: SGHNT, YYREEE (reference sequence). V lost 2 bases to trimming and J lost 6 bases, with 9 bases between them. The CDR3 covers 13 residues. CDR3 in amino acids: CASSFGPGQPQHF. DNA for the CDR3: TGTGCCAGCAGCTTCGGCCCGGGTCAGCCCCAGCATTTT.

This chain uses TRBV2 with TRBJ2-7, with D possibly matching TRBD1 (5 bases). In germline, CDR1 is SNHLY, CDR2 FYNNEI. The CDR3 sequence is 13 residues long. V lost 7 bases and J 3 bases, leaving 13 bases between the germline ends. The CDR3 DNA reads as TGTGCCAGCAATAGGTGGCAGGGCTACGAGCAGTACTTC. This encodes CASNRWQGYEQYF.

CDR3 DNA sequence: TGTGCCAGCAGCTTAGTGTCGTCGCGGGTGAGCTCCTACAATGAGCAGTTCTTC. As protein: CASSLVSSRVSSYNEQFF. The chain recombines TRBV7-2 with TRBJ2-1, with D maybe TRBD2 (5 bases). The germline V gene has CDR1 SGHTA and CDR2 FQGNSA. V gave up 1 base and J gave up 0 bases, with 16 bases separating them. This CDR3 spans 18 amino acids.

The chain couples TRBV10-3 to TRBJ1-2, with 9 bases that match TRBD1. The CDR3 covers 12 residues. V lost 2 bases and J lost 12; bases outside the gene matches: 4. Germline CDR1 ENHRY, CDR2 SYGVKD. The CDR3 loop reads CAISEGDRVHTF. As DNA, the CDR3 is TGTGCCATCAGTGAGGGGGACAGGGTACACACCTTC.

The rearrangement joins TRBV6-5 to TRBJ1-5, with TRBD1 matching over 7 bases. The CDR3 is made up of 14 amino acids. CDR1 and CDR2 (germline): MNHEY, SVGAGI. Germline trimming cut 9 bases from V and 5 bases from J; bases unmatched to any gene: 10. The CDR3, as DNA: TGTGCCAGTAATCACAGGGGAATCGATCAGCCCCAGCATTTT. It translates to CASNHRGIDQPQHF.

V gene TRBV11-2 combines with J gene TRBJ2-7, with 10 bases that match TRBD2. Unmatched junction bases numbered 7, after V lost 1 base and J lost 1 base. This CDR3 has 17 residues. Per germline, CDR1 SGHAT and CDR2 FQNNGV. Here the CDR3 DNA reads TGTGCCAGCAGCTTAGGCCTAGCGGGAGCAAAATCCTACGAGCAGTACTTC. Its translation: CASSLGLAGAKSYEQYF.

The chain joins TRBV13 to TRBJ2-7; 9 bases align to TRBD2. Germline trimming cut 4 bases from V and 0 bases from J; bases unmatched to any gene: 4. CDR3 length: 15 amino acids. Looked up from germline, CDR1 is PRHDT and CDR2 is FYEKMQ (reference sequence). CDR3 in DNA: TGTGCCAGCAGCTCTAGCGGGGAACACTCCTACGAGCAGTACTTC. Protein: CASSSSGEHSYEQYF.

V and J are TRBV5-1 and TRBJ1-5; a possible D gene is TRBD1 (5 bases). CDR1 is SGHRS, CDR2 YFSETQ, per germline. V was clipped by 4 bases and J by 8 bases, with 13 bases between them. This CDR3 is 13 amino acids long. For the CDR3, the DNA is TGCGCCAGCAGCCCCGGGGCGGGGGAGCCCCAGCATTTT. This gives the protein CASSPGAGEPQHF.

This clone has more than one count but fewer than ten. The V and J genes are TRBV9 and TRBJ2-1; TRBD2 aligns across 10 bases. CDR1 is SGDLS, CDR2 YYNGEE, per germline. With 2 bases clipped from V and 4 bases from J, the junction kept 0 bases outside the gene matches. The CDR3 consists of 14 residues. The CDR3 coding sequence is TGTGCCAGCAGCGTTAGCGGGGGGTACAATGAGCAGTTCTTC. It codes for CASSVSGGYNEQFF.

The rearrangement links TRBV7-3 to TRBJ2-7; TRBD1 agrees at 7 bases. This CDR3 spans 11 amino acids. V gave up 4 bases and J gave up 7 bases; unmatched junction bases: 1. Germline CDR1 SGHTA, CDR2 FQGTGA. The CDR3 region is CASSSGQEQYF. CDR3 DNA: TGTGCCAGCAGCTCGGGACAGGAGCAGTACTTC.